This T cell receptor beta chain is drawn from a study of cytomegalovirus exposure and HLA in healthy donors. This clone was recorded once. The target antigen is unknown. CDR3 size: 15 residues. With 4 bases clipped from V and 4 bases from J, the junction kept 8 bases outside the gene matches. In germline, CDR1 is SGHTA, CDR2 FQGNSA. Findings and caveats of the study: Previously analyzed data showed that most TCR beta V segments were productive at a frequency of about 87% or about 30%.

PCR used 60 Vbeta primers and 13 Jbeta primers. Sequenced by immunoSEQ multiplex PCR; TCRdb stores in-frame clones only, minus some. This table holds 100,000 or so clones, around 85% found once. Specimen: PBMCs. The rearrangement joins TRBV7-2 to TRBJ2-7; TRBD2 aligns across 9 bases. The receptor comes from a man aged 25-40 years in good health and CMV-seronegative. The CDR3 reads CASSYIAGGPYEQYF. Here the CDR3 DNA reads TGTGCCAGCAGCTATATCGCGGGAGGGCCATACGAGCAGTACTTC. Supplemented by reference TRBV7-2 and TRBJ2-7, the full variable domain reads GAGVSQSPSNKVTEKGKDVELRCDPISGHTALYWYRQSLGQGLEFLIYFQGNSAPDKSGLPSDRFSAERTGGSVSTLTIQRTQQEDSAVYLCASSYIAGGPYEQYFGPGTRLTVT.